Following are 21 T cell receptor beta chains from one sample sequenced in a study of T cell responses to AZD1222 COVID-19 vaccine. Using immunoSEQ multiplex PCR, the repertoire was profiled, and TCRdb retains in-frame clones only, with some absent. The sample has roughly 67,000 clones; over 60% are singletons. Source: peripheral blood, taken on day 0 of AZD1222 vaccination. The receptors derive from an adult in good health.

The CDR3 reads CASSSLLGYTF. As DNA, the CDR3 is TGTGCCAGCAGCTCCCTCCTTGGCTACACCTTC. The rearrangement joins TRBV7-2 to TRBJ1-2; D not resolved. This CDR3 has 11 amino acids. Germline V lookup: CDR1 SGHTA, CDR2 FQGNSA. Trimming stripped 4 bases from V and 7 bases from J, with 7 bases between.

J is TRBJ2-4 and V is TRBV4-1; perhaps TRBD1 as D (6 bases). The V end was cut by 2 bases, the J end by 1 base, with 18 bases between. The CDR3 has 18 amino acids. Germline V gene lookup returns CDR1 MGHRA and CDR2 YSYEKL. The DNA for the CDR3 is TGCGCCAGCAGCCAACCATTCAGGGGACCTTCTGCCAAAAACATTCAGTACTTC. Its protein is CASSQPFRGPSAKNIQYF.

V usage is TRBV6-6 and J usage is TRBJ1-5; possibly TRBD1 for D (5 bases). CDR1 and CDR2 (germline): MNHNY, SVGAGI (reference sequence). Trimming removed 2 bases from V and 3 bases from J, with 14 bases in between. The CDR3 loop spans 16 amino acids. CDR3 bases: TGTGCCAGCAGTTACCCGGGGGAAGAGGCCAATCAGCCCCAGCATTTT. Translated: CASSYPGEEANQPQHF.

The CDR3 reads CATSDRGLAGSTDTQYF. In nucleotides, the CDR3 is TGTGCCACCAGTGACCGGGGACTAGCGGGGAGCACAGATACGCAGTATTTT. The chain carries TRBV24-1 and TRBJ2-3; 13 nucleotides align to TRBD2. The CDR3 has 17 residues. V lost 4 bases and J lost 0; bases outside the gene matches: 3. CDR1 is KGHDR and CDR2 is SFDVKD in the germline V gene.

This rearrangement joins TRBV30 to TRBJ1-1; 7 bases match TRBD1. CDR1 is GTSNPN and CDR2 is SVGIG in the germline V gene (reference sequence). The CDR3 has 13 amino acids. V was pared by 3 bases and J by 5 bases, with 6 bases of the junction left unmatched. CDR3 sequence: CAWRAQGRTEAFF. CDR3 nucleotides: TGTGCCTGGAGGGCACAGGGGAGGACTGAAGCTTTCTTT.

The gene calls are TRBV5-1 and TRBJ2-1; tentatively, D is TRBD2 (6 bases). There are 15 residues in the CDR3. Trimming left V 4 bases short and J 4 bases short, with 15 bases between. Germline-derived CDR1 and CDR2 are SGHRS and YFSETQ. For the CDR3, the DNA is TGCGCCAGCAGCCTTACTAGCCCCGATTACAATGAGCAGTTCTTC. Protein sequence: CASSLTSPDYNEQFF. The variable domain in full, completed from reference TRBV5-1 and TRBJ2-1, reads KAGVTQTPRYLIKTRGQQVTLSCSPISGHRSVSWYQQTPGQGLQFLFEYFSETQRNKGNFPGRFSGRQFSNSRSEMNVSTLELGDSALYLCASSLTSPDYNEQFFGPGTRLTVL.

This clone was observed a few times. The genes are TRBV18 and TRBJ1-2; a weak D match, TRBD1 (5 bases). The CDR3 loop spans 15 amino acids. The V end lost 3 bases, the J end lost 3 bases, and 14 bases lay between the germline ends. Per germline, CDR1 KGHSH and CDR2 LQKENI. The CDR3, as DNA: TGTGCCAGCTCACCTAGTACAGGCATTGACTATGGCTACACCTTC. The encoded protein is CASSPSTGIDYGYTF.

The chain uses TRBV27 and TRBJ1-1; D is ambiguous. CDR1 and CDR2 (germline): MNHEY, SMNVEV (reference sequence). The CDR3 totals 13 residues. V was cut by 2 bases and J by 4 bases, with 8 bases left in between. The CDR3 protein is CASSLMAATEAFF. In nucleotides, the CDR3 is TGTGCCAGCAGTTTAATGGCGGCCACTGAAGCTTTCTTT.

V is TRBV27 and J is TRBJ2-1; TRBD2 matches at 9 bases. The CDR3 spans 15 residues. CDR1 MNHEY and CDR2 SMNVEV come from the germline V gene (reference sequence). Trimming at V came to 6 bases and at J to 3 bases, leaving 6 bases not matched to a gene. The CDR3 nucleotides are TGTGCCAGCAGCATTAGCGGGGGCAACTACAATGAGCAGTTCTTC. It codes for CASSISGGNYNEQFF.

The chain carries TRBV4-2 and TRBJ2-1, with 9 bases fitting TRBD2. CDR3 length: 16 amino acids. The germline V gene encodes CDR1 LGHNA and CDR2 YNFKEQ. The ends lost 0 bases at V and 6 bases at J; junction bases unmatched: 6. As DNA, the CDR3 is TGTGCCAGCAGCCAAGATCTTCGCGGGGGGGCCAATGAGCAGTTCTTC. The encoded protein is CASSQDLRGGANEQFF.

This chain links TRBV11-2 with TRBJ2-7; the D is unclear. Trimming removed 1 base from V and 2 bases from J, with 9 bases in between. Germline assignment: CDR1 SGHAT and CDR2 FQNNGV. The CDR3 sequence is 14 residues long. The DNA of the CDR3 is TGTGCCAGCAGCTTAGCCGTAGGAGCCTACGAGCAGTACTTC. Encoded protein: CASSLAVGAYEQYF.

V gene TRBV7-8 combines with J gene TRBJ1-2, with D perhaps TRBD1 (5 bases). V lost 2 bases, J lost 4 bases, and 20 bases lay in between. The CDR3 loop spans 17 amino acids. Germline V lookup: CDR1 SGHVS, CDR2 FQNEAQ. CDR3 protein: CASSLTWDLSGGYGYTF. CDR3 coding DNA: TGTGCCAGCAGCTTAACTTGGGACCTCTCGGGAGGCTATGGCTACACCTTC.

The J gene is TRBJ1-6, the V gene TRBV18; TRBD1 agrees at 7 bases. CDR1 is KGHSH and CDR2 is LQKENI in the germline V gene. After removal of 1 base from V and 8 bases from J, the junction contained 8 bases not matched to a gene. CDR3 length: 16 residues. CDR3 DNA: TGTGCCAGCTCACCACTGGGACAGATCGCCTATTCACCCCTCCACTTT. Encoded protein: CASSPLGQIAYSPLHF.

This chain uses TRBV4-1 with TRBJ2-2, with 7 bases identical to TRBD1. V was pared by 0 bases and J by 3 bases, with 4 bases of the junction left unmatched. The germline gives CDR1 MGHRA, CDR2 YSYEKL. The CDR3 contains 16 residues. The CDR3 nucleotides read TGCGCCAGCAGCCAAGATTTCAGGGGGTACACCGGGGAGCTGTTTTTT. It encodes CASSQDFRGYTGELFF.

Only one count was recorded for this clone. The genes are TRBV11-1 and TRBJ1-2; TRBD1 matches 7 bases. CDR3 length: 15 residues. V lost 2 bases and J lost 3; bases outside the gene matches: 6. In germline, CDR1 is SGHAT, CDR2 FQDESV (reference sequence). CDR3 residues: CASSLRGRGDYGYTF. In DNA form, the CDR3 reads TGTGCCAGCAGCTTAAGGGGGCGCGGTGACTATGGCTACACCTTC.

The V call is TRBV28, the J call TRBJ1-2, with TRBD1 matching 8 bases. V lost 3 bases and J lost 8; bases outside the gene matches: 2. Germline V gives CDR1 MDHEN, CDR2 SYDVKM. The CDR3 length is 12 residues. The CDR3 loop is CASSLTGEGYTF. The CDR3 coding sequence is TGTGCCAGCAGTTTGACAGGGGAGGGCTACACCTTC.

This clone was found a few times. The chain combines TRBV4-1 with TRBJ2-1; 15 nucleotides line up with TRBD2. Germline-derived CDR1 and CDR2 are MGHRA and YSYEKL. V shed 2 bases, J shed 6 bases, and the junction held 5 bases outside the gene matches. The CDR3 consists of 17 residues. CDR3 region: CASSQLGLAGGGNEQFF. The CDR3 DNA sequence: TGCGCCAGCAGCCAACTGGGACTAGCGGGGGGTGGCAATGAGCAGTTCTTC.

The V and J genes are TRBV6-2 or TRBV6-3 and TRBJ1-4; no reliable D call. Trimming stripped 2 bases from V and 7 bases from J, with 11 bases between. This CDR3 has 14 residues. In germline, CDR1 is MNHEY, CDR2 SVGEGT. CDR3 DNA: TGTGCCAGCAGTTACGGGAATTCTGGTGAAAAACTGTTTTTT. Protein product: CASSYGNSGEKLFF.

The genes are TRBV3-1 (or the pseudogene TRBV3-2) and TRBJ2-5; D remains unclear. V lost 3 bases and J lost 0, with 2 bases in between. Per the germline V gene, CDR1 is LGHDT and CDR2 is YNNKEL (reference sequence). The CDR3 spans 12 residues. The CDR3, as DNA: TGTGCCAGCAGCCACCACCAAGAGACCCAGTACTTC. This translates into CASSHHQETQYF.

In nucleotides, the CDR3 is TGTGCCAGCAGCTTCCATACAGGGGATGTTGGAGGCTACACCTTC. It encodes CASSFHTGDVGGYTF. The chain couples TRBV7-9 to TRBJ1-2; 7 bases are shared with TRBD1. The trim removed 3 bases at V and 8 bases at J, leaving 12 bases unmatched. This CDR3 has 15 amino acids. CDR1 is SEHNR, CDR2 FQNEAQ, per germline (reference sequence).

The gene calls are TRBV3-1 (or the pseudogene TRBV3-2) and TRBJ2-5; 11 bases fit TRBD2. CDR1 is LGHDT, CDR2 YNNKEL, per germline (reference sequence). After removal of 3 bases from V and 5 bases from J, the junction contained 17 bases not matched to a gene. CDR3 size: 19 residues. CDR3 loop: CASSHPLGASGGRRETQYF. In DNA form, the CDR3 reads TGTGCCAGCAGCCACCCCCTGGGGGCTAGCGGGGGGCGGAGGGAGACCCAGTACTTC.